The next 16 T cell receptor beta chains were all read from a single sample in a study of CD8 T cells in ankylosing spondylitis. TCRdb ran MiXCR on the 5' RACE reads and lists one entry per CDR3 protein. This sample has fewer than 250,000 distinct CDR3 sequences, with under 30% found just once. Sequencing input: blood, either unsorted or a sorted T cell fraction (not recorded which). These receptors all come from a male donor with ankylosing spondylitis or in good health (not recorded which).

At least ten counts were recorded for this clonotype. V gene TRBV28 combines with J gene TRBJ1-2, with no clear D. The V and J ends lost 5 bases and 4 bases respectively, with 8 bases between them. The CDR3 runs 12 residues. Per the germline V gene, CDR1 is MDHEN and CDR2 is SYDVKM. The CDR3 protein is CASSRSLYGYTF. CDR3 coding DNA: TGTGCCAGCAGTCGGAGCCTCTATGGCTACACCTTC.

J is TRBJ1-4 and V is TRBV5-4; D uncertain. The CDR3 length is 14 residues. Germline values: CDR1 SGHNT, CDR2 YYREEE (reference sequence). V shed 4 bases and J shed 6 bases, with 13 bases lying between them. The CDR3 protein is CASSIWGSHEKLFF. The CDR3 DNA follows: TGTGCCAGCAGCATATGGGGAAGTCATGAAAAACTGTTTTTT.

V gene TRBV27 combines with J gene TRBJ2-5, with D tentatively TRBD1 or TRBD2 (5 bases each). The CDR3 has 13 residues. Germline CDR1 MNHEY, CDR2 SMNVEV (reference sequence). V was pared by 3 bases and J by 7 bases, with 12 bases between. The CDR3 spells CASSFAGRGTQYF. The CDR3 coding sequence is TGTGCCAGCAGTTTCGCAGGGAGAGGGACCCAGTACTTC.

V gene TRBV6-2 or TRBV6-3 combines with J gene TRBJ2-7; TRBD1 matches at 7 bases. Per germline, CDR1 MNHEY and CDR2 SVGEGT. J gave up 3 bases and V 4 bases, and 9 bases lay outside the gene matches. The CDR3 sequence is 15 residues long. The CDR3 nucleotides are TGTGCCAGCAGTTTTCGACAGGGATGGAACTACGAGCAGTACTTC. Encoded protein: CASSFRQGWNYEQYF.

The chain employs TRBV7-3 and TRBJ2-2; D is possibly TRBD2 (5 bases). V was cut by 4 bases and J by 0 bases, with 15 bases left in between. This CDR3 region has 17 residues. Germline V gene lookup returns CDR1 SGHTA and CDR2 FQGTGA. For the CDR3, the DNA is TGTGCCAGCAGCTCCCTGGCCAGCGGCGCGAACACCGGGGAGCTGTTTTTT. This codes for CASSSLASGANTGELFF.

This clonotype was observed at least ten times. The chain joins TRBV20-1 to TRBJ2-1, with D possibly matching TRBD2 (6 bases). CDR1 is DFQATT and CDR2 is SNEGSKA in the germline V gene (reference sequence). V was clipped by 7 bases and J by 1 base, with 17 bases between them. The CDR3 has 15 residues. The CDR3 region has the DNA TGCAGTGTAGAGGAGGCGGGGAAATCCTACAATGAGCAGTTCTTC. Protein sequence: CSVEEAGKSYNEQFF.

The chain is built from TRBV7-3 and TRBJ1-2, with 7 bases aligning to TRBD1. Germline-derived CDR1 and CDR2 are SGHTA and FQGTGA. This CDR3 has 14 residues. Trimming at V came to 4 bases and at J to 8 bases, leaving 10 bases not matched to a gene. The CDR3 DNA reads as TGTGCCAGCAGCTCCGGACAGGCTGAGGGCGGCTACACCTTC. Translating gives CASSSGQAEGGYTF.

This clonotype appeared a few times. This sequence joins TRBV9 and TRBJ1-2, with 10 nucleotides matching TRBD1. This CDR3 contains 14 residues. CDR1 and CDR2 from the germline V gene are SGDLS and YYNGEE. V lost 3 bases to trimming and J lost 5 bases; unmatched junction nucleotides: 4. CDR3 bases: TGTGCCAGCAGCGGGGACAGGGGTCGGTATGGCTACACCTTC. Translating it yields CASSGDRGRYGYTF. Looking up the rest from reference TRBV9 and TRBJ1-2 gives the full variable domain: DSGVTQTPKHLITATGQRVTLRCSPRSGDLSVYWYQQSLDQGLQFLIQYYNGEERAKGNILERFSAQQFPDLHSELNLSSLELGDSALYFCASSGDRGRYGYTFGSGTRLTVV.

A few counts support this clonotype. The chain is built from TRBV10-3 and TRBJ1-1; D unclear. The V gene lost 2 bases and the J gene lost 3 bases, with 4 bases spanning the gap. The CDR3 has 12 amino acids. Germline-derived CDR1 and CDR2 are ENHRY and SYGVKD. In DNA, the CDR3 is TGTGCCATCAGTGAGATGGACACTGAAGCTTTCTTT. Translating gives CAISEMDTEAFF.

Ten or more counts support this clonotype. The chain combines TRBV6-2 or TRBV6-3 with TRBJ2-2; 7 bases line up with TRBD2. Trimming removed 7 bases from V and 4 bases from J; junction bases left unmatched: 12. This CDR3 comprises 16 residues. Germline V gives CDR1 MNHEY, CDR2 SVGEGT. CDR3 coding DNA: TGTGCCAGCACCCGCTCTAGCGGAGCAGTCACCGGGGAGCTGTTTTTT. Residues: CASTRSSGAVTGELFF.

The chain employs TRBV10-3 and TRBJ2-5, with TRBD1 identical over 8 bases. This CDR3 spans 13 amino acids. V lost 6 bases, J lost 2 bases, and 2 bases stayed unmatched. The germline gives CDR1 ENHRY, CDR2 SYGVKD. CDR3 sequence (DNA): TGTGCCATCAGGGGACAGGTACAAGAGACCCAGTACTTC. This sequence encodes CAIRGQVQETQYF.

The chain couples TRBV20-1 to TRBJ1-2; D perhaps matches TRBD1 (5 bases). V lost 0 bases to trimming and J lost 7 bases, with 21 bases between them. Germline CDR1 reads DFQATT; CDR2 reads SNEGSKA (reference sequence). The CDR3 covers 16 residues. For the CDR3, the DNA is TGCAGTGCTAGAGAGAACGGGGGAGGTGGTTCGGCTGGCTACACCTTC. This codes for CSARENGGGGSAGYTF.

This clonotype has only a few counts. The chain is built from TRBV3-1 and TRBJ2-2, with TRBD2 matching 9 bases. V gave up 4 bases and J gave up 1 base; unmatched junction bases: 4. Germline lookup yields CDR1 LGHDT and CDR2 YNNKEL (reference sequence). The length of the CDR3 is 16 residues. The CDR3 region is CASSRQTSGNTGELFF. Written as DNA, the CDR3 is TGTGCCAGCAGCCGCCAGACTAGCGGGAACACCGGGGAGCTGTTTTTT.

The V gene is TRBV20-1, the J gene TRBJ2-2; D not certain. The V gene's germline CDR1 is DFQATT and CDR2 SNEGSKA (reference sequence). The CDR3 has 14 amino acids. Trimming cost V 6 bases and J 1 base, with 12 bases left between them. The CDR3 reads CSAASTVNTGELFF. As DNA, the CDR3 is TGCAGTGCAGCCTCCACAGTGAACACCGGGGAGCTGTTTTTT.

Here the CDR3 reads CASSLTSDRDTQYF. The CDR3, as DNA: TGTGCCAGCAGTTTAACATCGGATAGAGATACGCAGTATTTT. V and J are TRBV12-3 or TRBV12-4 and TRBJ2-3, with D uncertain. The V and J ends lost 2 bases and 5 bases respectively, with 11 bases between them. This CDR3 has 14 residues.

This clonotype was observed many times. V is TRBV4-1 and J is TRBJ2-4; TRBD2 matches 7 bases. This CDR3 is built from 16 residues. Germline CDR1 MGHRA, CDR2 YSYEKL. Trimming cost V 3 bases and J 6 bases; bases outside gene matches: 11. The DNA of the CDR3 is TGCGCCAGCAGCCAGGAGGCGGGGGTGGGGAGAAACATTCAGTACTTC. Translating it yields CASSQEAGVGRNIQYF.